This TCR beta chain came from a study of cytomegalovirus exposure and HLA in healthy donors. The V gene end was trimmed by 1 base and the J gene end by 1 base; junction bases not matched to a gene: 8. CDR1 is SGHRS, CDR2 YFSETQ, per germline. The CDR3 spans 16 residues. It was with 60 Vbeta and 13 Jbeta primers that the PCR ran. Sequencing was performed with immunoSEQ multiplex PCR; in TCRdb, only in-frame clones are kept and a portion is missing. The table includes about 170,000 clones, 82% detected once. The sequencing sample was made of PBMCs. The V gene is TRBV5-1, the J gene TRBJ2-7, with 7 bases lining up with TRBD2. This TCR came from a girl aged 10 to 17 in good health and CMV-seropositive. The CDR3 is CASSLKPGEGSYEQYF. The CDR3 DNA is TGCGCCAGCAGCTTGAAGCCCGGGGAGGGGTCCTACGAGCAGTACTTC.